Below, 6 T cell receptor beta chains from the same sample are listed, as sequenced in a study of T cell changes during pregnancy in multiple sclerosis. Here immunoSEQ multiplex PCR was the method, and the copy in TCRdb shows in-frame clones only, minus some. This repertoire shows over 55,000 clones, 80% to 90% found once; its top ten account for roughly 2.6%. Sequencing used peripheral blood, obtained in the first trimester of pregnancy. These TCRs come from a female donor with multiple sclerosis, enrolled in a pregnancy study.

V is TRBV11-2 and J is TRBJ2-7, with D possibly TRBD2 on 5 matching bases. Trimming left V 1 base short and J 5 bases short, with 18 bases between. Per germline, CDR1 SGHAT and CDR2 FQNNGV. This CDR3 is built from 16 residues. The CDR3 bases are TGTGCCAGCAGCTTAGGCCCAGTACGAAGCGGACACGAGCAGTACTTC. Translation: CASSLGPVRSGHEQYF.

The chain carries TRBV5-4 and TRBJ2-4; 7 bases align to TRBD1. Per germline, CDR1 SGHNT and CDR2 YYREEE (reference sequence). This CDR3 is 14 amino acids long. The junction had 6 bases not matched to a gene; V was cut back by 1 base and J by 8 bases. The CDR3 DNA follows: TGTGCCAGCAGCTTGATGAAGGGGGCGGACATTCAGTACTTC. Translated, it gives CASSLMKGADIQYF.

The rearrangement links TRBV25-1 to TRBJ1-2, with D hard to call. CDR1 and CDR2 (germline): MGHDK, SYGVNS. V was clipped by 3 bases and J by 8 bases, with 13 bases between them. The CDR3 contains 13 residues. The CDR3 reads CASSDHRPEGYTF. The CDR3 coding sequence is TGTGCCAGCAGTGATCATCGCCCTGAGGGCTACACCTTC.

V gene TRBV7-9 combines with J gene TRBJ2-7, with TRBD2 as a possible D gene (6 bases). V was shortened by 6 bases and J by 3 bases, with 18 bases between the two germline ends. This CDR3 has 15 amino acids. The germline V gene encodes CDR1 SEHNR and CDR2 FQNEAQ (reference sequence). CDR3 sequence reads: CASSSLGTPYYEQYF. DNA of the CDR3: TGTGCCAGCAGTTCCCTCGGGACTCCCTACTACGAGCAGTACTTC.

This clone was detected a few times. This chain connects TRBV2 to TRBJ2-1, with D possibly being TRBD1 (6 bases). The V gene's germline CDR1 is SNHLY and CDR2 FYNNEI. Trimming took 7 bases from V and 4 from J, leaving 14 bases between them. The CDR3 has 14 amino acids. This CDR3 is CASNPGQPYNEQFF. As DNA, the CDR3 is TGTGCCAGCAACCCGGGACAACCTTACAATGAGCAGTTCTTC.

This chain links TRBV7-6 with TRBJ2-1, with TRBD2 as a possible D gene (5 bases). Trimming shortened V by 1 base and J by 5 bases, and 9 bases separated the two germline ends. Germline CDR1 SGHVS, CDR2 FNYEAQ. CDR3 size: 14 residues. As DNA, the CDR3 is TGTGCCAGCAGCTTAGTAGCGTCTAACAATGAGCAGTTCTTC. It codes for CASSLVASNNEQFF.